A selection of T cell receptor beta chains follows, all from one sample in a study of metastatic and nonmetastatic thyroid tumors. Through MiXCR, TCRdb re-clonotyped the PCR reads. The sample includes approximately 16,000 clones, approximately 31% of them seen just once. The sequenced material came from tumor tissue. These TCRs come from a male donor with papillary thyroid cancer or a benign thyroid nodule (not recorded which). Some clones in this sample may be carry-over from other donors' samples. CDR3s include the opening cysteine and the closing phenylalanine or tryptophan. A D gene is named only where the DNA matches it firmly. Size values are once, few and many counts, or a class for expanded clones, and some rows have none.

clone_size	cdr3_length	v_call	d_call	j_call	cdr3_nt	cdr3_aa
many	16	TRBV6-4	TRBD2	TRBJ2-1	TGTGCCAGCAGTGAATTCGCTAGCGGGGGGGGGGATGAGCAGTTCTTC	CASSEFASGGGDEQFF
many	13	TRBV11-3	-	TRBJ1-1	TGTGCCAGCAGCTTACGGGGGAGCACTGAAGCTTTCTTT	CASSLRGSTEAFF
medium-sized	14	TRBV11-2	-	TRBJ1-4	TGTGCCAGCAGCTTAGTGGCAAGCGGGGGGAAACTGTTTTTT	CASSLVASGGKLFF
few	15	TRBV6-6	-	TRBJ1-2	TGTGCCAGCAGTTACCAGGGAAATGCTAACTATGGCTACACCTTC	CASSYQGNANYGYTF
-	14	TRBV20-1	-	TRBJ1-5	TGCAGTGCTTCACGACAGTATAGCAATCAGCCCCAGCATTTT	CSASRQYSNQPQHF
-	14	TRBV9	-	TRBJ2-1	TGTGCCAGCAGCGTAGGACAGAGGGTCAATGAGCAGTTCTTC	CASSVGQRVNEQFF
once	16	TRBV7-9	-	TRBJ1-4	TGTGCCAGCAGCTCAATTGGACAGTGTAGAGGTGAAAACCTGCTTTTT	CASSSIGQCRGENLLF
-	14	TRBV19	-	TRBJ2-7	TGTGCCAGTATTTGTATGCCATCTTCCTACGAGCAGTACTTC	CASICMPSSYEQYF
many	14	TRBV6-1	-	TRBJ1-5	TGTGCCAGCAGACTGGACAGTGGTAATCAGCCCCAGCATTTT	CASRLDSGNQPQHF
medium-sized	15	TRBV5-1	-	TRBJ1-2	TGCGCCAGCAGCTCGGCCGGGGGCGGGGGCTATGGCTACACCTTC	CASSSAGGGGYGYTF
few	16	TRBV6-2/TRBV6-3	TRBD2	TRBJ2-2	TGTGCCAGCCGCCCCCGCGCGGGAGAGGGCACCGGGGAGCTGTTTTTT	CASRPRAGEGTGELFF
few	17	TRBV12-3/TRBV12-4	-	TRBJ2-7	TGTGCCAGCAGTTCGATGATTGACAGATGGAGCTCCTACGAGCAGTACTTC	CASSSMIDRWSSYEQYF
-	18	TRBV6-5	-	TRBJ2-1	TGTGCCAGCAGTTACTTTGTGTGGGGCCGCCGCTCCTACAATGAGCGGTTCTTC	CASSYFVWGRRSYNERFF
few	12	TRBV28	-	TRBJ1-2	TGTGCCAGCAGTACTTTAACCTATGGCTACACCTTC	CASSTLTYGYTF
medium-sized	15	TRBV2	-	TRBJ1-6	TGTGCCAGCAAACGGACAAACGGCTATAATTCACCCCTCCACTTT	CASKRTNGYNSPLHF
once	17	TRBV6-2/TRBV6-3	TRBD2	TRBJ2-2	TGTGCCAGCAGTTCCCCCCTGCTAGCGGGAGTGACCGGGGAGCTGTTTTTT	CASSSPLLAGVTGELFF
once	13	TRBV5-1	-	TRBJ2-7	TGCGCCAGCAGCCTCGGCCAGGGGGGCGAGCAGTACTTC	CASSLGQGGEQYF
many	14	TRBV12-3/TRBV12-4	-	TRBJ1-1	TGTGCCAGCAGTTTAAAAGGGGCAAGCACTGAAGCTTTCTTT	CASSLKGASTEAFF
-	17	TRBV7-8	-	TRBJ2-7	TGTGCCAGCAGCTTAGTTGAGTGGGGGAGACGGCTGTACGAGCAGTACTTC	CASSLVEWGRRLYEQYF
many	13	TRBV7-3	-	TRBJ1-1	TGTGCCAGCAGCTTACAGGAGAACACTGAAGCTTTCTTT	CASSLQENTEAFF
-	18	TRBV7-8	TRBD2	TRBJ2-7	TGTGCCAGCAGCTTAGCGGGTTGGGGACTAGCGGTTACCTACGAGCAGTACTTC	CASSLAGWGLAVTYEQYF
-	14	TRBV6-1	TRBD2	TRBJ2-1	TGTGCCAGCAGTGTAGCGGGGGAGGTCAATGAGCAGTTCTTC	CASSVAGEVNEQFF
many	15	TRBV7-6	TRBD2	TRBJ2-1	TGTGCCAGCAGCTTAAGGACTAGCGGTTACAATGAGCAGTTCTTC	CASSLRTSGYNEQFF
few	15	TRBV28	TRBD1	TRBJ2-2	TGTGCCAGCAGTTTTCCCAGGGGGCGCACCGGGGAGCTGTTTTTT	CASSFPRGRTGELFF